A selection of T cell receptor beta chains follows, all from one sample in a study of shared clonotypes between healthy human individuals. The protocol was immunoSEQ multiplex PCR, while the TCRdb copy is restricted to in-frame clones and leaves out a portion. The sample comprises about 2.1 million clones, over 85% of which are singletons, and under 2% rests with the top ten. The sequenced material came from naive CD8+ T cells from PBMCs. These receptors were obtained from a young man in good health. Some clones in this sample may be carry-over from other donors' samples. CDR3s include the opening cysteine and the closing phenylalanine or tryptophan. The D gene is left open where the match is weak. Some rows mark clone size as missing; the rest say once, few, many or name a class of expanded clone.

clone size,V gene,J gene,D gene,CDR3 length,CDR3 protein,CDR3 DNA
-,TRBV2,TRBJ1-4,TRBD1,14,CASRPRGFGEKLFF,TGTGCCAGCCGCCCCAGGGGGTTTGGGGAAAAACTGTTTTTT
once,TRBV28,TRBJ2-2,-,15,CASSSVGSNTGELFF,TGTGCCAGCAGTTCTGTAGGATCGAACACCGGGGAGCTGTTTTTT
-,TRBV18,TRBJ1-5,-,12,CASSYSNQPQHF,TGTGCCAGCTCATATAGCAATCAGCCCCAGCATTTT
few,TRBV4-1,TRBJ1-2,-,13,CASSQALGYGYTF,TGCGCCAGCAGCCAAGCCCTAGGCTATGGCTACACCTTC
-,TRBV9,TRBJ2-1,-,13,CASSVVIGDEQFF,TGTGCCAGCAGCGTAGTAATCGGCGATGAGCAGTTCTTC
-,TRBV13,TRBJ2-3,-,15,CASSALEGSTDTQYF,TGTGCCAGCAGCGCCCTAGAGGGTAGCACAGATACGCAGTATTTT
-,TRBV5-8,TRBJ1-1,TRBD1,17,CASSWRAPGQGTPEAFF,TGTGCCAGCAGCTGGCGGGCCCCGGGACAGGGGACCCCTGAAGCTTTCTTT
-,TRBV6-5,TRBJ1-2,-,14,CASSTGRGSPAGTF,TGTGCCAGCAGTACCGGGCGCGGCAGTCCGGCGGGGACCTTC
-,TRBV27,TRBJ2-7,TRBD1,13,CASSHDRVNEQYF,TGTGCCAGCAGTCACGACAGGGTAAACGAGCAGTACTTC
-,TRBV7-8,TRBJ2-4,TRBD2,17,CASSPTAGGIAKNIQYF,TGTGCCAGCAGCCCCACGGCGGGAGGAATAGCCAAAAACATTCAGTACTTC
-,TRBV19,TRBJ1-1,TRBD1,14,CASSKGQAGAEAFF,TGTGCCAGTAGTAAAGGACAGGCAGGCGCTGAAGCTTTCTTT
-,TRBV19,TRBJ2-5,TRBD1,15,CASRDKTGGEETQYF,TGTGCCAGTAGAGACAAGACAGGGGGCGAAGAGACCCAGTACTTC
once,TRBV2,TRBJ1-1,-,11,CASSEGGGAFF,TGTGCCAGCAGTGAAGGCGGTGGAGCTTTCTTT
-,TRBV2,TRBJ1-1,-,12,CASRESGGEAFF,TGTGCCAGCAGGGAATCCGGGGGTGAAGCTTTCTTT
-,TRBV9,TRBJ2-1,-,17,CASSVAGRVGSYNEQFF,TGTGCCAGCAGCGTAGCTGGGCGGGTGGGCTCCTACAATGAGCAGTTCTTC
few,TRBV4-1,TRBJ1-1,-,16,CASSRTTGEEGTEAFF,TGCGCCAGCAGCCGAACAACGGGGGAGGAAGGCACTGAAGCTTTCTTT